A selection of T cell receptor beta chains follows, all from one sample in a study of beta chain features in type 1 diabetes. Clones were sequenced by immunoSEQ multiplex PCR, and TCRdb holds only the in-frame ones, with some missing. The top ten hold 0.017% of the sample, which has a few hundred thousand clones, roughly an eighth seen once. The specimen was naive CD4+ T cells from blood. The receptors stem from a man aged 30 to 39 with type 1 diabetes. CDR3s include the opening cysteine and the closing phenylalanine or tryptophan. A D gene is named only where the DNA matches it firmly. Clone size is given for some rows only: seen once, a few or many times, or a class if the clone is expanded.

few	TRBV9	TRBJ2-7	NA	TGTGCCAGCAGCGTGGGGGGACGGGCTACCTACGAGCAGTACTTC	CASSVGGRATYEQYF
NA	TRBV27	TRBJ2-1	TRBD2	TGTGCCAGCAGTGGGACTAATCACAATGAGCAGTTCTTC	CASSGTNHNEQFF
NA	TRBV7-9	TRBJ2-1	TRBD2	TGTGCCAGCAGCACGGGACTAGCGGGATTTGGAAATGAGCAGTTCTTC	CASSTGLAGFGNEQFF
NA	TRBV9	TRBJ2-7	TRBD2	TGTGCCAGCAGCGTAGAACCAGCGGGAAGATACGAGCAGTACTTC	CASSVEPAGRYEQYF
NA	TRBV6-6	TRBJ2-7	TRBD2	TGTGCCAGCAGGCTAGCGGGAGGCGACGAGCAGTACTTC	CASRLAGGDEQYF
NA	TRBV23-1	TRBJ2-7	TRBD1	TGCGCCAGCAGTCAATCCGGGACAGCGAGCTACGAGCAGTACTTC	CASSQSGTASYEQYF
few	TRBV4-3	TRBJ2-7	TRBD2	TGCGCCAGCAGCCAGGCGGGACTAGCGGGATACGAGCAGTACTTC	CASSQAGLAGYEQYF
few	TRBV9	TRBJ2-5	TRBD1	TGTGCCAGCAGCGTCTCCGGACAGGGAGAGACCCAGTACTTC	CASSVSGQGETQYF
few	TRBV29-1	TRBJ1-5	NA	TGCAGCGCCCGGGGGGGTGGCAATCAGCCCCAGCATTTT	CSARGGGNQPQHF
few	TRBV30	TRBJ2-1	NA	TGTGCCTGGAGTGTACAGGGACCACGCTACAATGAGCAGTTCTTC	CAWSVQGPRYNEQFF
few	TRBV13	TRBJ2-5	TRBD1	TGTGCCAGCAGACAAACAGGGGACCAAGAGACCCAGTACTTC	CASRQTGDQETQYF
NA	TRBV2	TRBJ2-6	NA	TGTGCCAGCAGTTTCGGGTACTCTGGGGCCAACGTCCTGACTTTC	CASSFGYSGANVLTF
NA	TRBV18	TRBJ2-1	TRBD1	TGTGCCAGCACCGAGAGGACAGGGGACTACAATGAGCAGTTCTTC	CASTERTGDYNEQFF
NA	TRBV7-9	TRBJ2-3	TRBD2	TGTGCCAGCAGCCCCTCGGCGGGAGGGCCGACAGATACGCAGTATTTT	CASSPSAGGPTDTQYF
few	TRBV28	TRBJ2-1	TRBD2	TGTGCCAGCAGTTCTCCCGGGACTAGCGGGAGTTATGAGCAGTTCTTC	CASSSPGTSGSYEQFF
few	TRBV5-1	TRBJ2-3	NA	TGCGCCAGCAGCTCACAGGGAGACACAGATACGCAGTATTTT	CASSSQGDTDTQYF
few	TRBV4-2	TRBJ2-7	NA	TGTGCCAGCAGCCCCCGCGGTAGCGTCACCTACGAGCAGTACTTC	CASSPRGSVTYEQYF
NA	TRBV19	TRBJ2-1	NA	TGTGCCAGTAGTTCATTAACGGGACACTACAATGAGCAGTTCTTC	CASSSLTGHYNEQFF
NA	TRBV9	TRBJ2-1	TRBD2	TGTGCCAGCAGCTTAACTAGCGGGACTTACAATGAGCAGTTCTTC	CASSLTSGTYNEQFF
few	TRBV5-1	TRBJ2-3	TRBD2	TGCGCCAGCAGCTTGGATCCCGCGGGAGGGCAAGATACGCAGTATTTT	CASSLDPAGGQDTQYF
few	TRBV7-9	TRBJ2-1	NA	TGTGCCAGCAGCCAAACTCGAGAGCAGTTCTTC	CASSQTREQFF
few	TRBV5-4	TRBJ2-7	TRBD2	TGTGCCAGCAGCCCAAGGACTAGCGGGAGCTACGAGCAGTACTTC	CASSPRTSGSYEQYF
few	TRBV28	TRBJ2-1	TRBD1	TGTGCCAGCAGTACTACCCTCAGGGGGACCGGGAATGAGCAGTTCTTC	CASSTTLRGTGNEQFF
few	TRBV7-9	TRBJ2-3	TRBD2	TGTGCCAGCAGCCCGCGACTAGCGGGAGCTCCAGATACGCAGTATTTT	CASSPRLAGAPDTQYF
few	TRBV5-1	TRBJ2-7	TRBD2	TGCGCCAGCAGCACCGGACTAGCGGGAGGATCCGAGCAGTACTTC	CASSTGLAGGSEQYF
few	TRBV9	TRBJ2-6	TRBD1	TGTGCCAGCAGCCCGCGGGTTGGTGGGACAGGGTGGTCTGGGGCCAACGTCCTGACTTTC	CASSPRVGGTGWSGANVLTF
few	TRBV7-9	TRBJ2-2	NA	TGTGCCAGCAGCCGGCTTGGGGGGACGACCACCGGGGAGCTGTTTTTT	CASSRLGGTTTGELFF
NA	TRBV7-3	TRBJ2-1	TRBD2	TGTGCCAGCAGCCCAACCGGGGGGGTTGGCTACAATGAGCAGTTCTTC	CASSPTGGVGYNEQFF
few	TRBV4-2	TRBJ2-7	NA	TGTGCCAGCAGCCAAGCCTCCGGACAGTCACGCACCTACGAGCAGTACTTC	CASSQASGQSRTYEQYF
NA	TRBV28	TRBJ1-2	NA	TGTGCCAGCCATACCTTAGGGGCCAACTATGGCTACACCTTC	CASHTLGANYGYTF
few	TRBV16	TRBJ2-7	NA	TGTGCCAGCAGCCCCGACAGAGGATCCTACGCTTACGAGCAGTACTTC	CASSPDRGSYAYEQYF
few	TRBV11-2	TRBJ1-1	NA	TGTGCCAGCAGCTTGGCAGTACAAACCCCTGAAGCTTTCTTT	CASSLAVQTPEAFF
NA	TRBV18	TRBJ1-5	NA	TGTGCCAGCTCCGGACAGTTCAATCAGCCCCAGCATTTT	CASSGQFNQPQHF
NA	TRBV11-2	TRBJ2-7	TRBD2	TGTGCCAGCAGCTTAAGCTCTAGCGGGACGTACGAGCAGTACTTC	CASSLSSSGTYEQYF
NA	TRBV29-1	TRBJ1-1	NA	TGCAGCGTGAGAGGGACAAACATGAACACTGAAGCTTTCTTT	CSVRGTNMNTEAFF
few	TRBV7-3	TRBJ1-2	NA	TGTGCCAGCAGGGAGCCCCTCAACTATGGCTACACCTTC	CASREPLNYGYTF
few	TRBV28	TRBJ2-6	NA	TGTGCCAGCAGTTTCGCTGGGGCCAACGTCCTGACTTTC	CASSFAGANVLTF
NA	TRBV9	TRBJ2-5	TRBD1	TGTGCCAGCAGCGTAGCAGGGGGCGCGGGAGAGACCCAGTACTTC	CASSVAGGAGETQYF
NA	TRBV27	TRBJ2-5	TRBD1	TGTGCCAGCGTCGGGGGACAGGAAAATAGCTGCGGGGACTTC	CASVGGQENSCGDF
NA	TRBV7-9	TRBJ1-5	TRBD1	TGTGCCAGCAGTGACAGGGCCAATCAGCCCCAGCATTTT	CASSDRANQPQHF
NA	TRBV5-1	TRBJ2-3	TRBD2	TGCGCCAGCAGCCCGGTTGGGACTAGCGGAAGTACAGATACGCAGTATTTT	CASSPVGTSGSTDTQYF
NA	TRBV30	TRBJ2-6	NA	TGTGCCTGGGATCGGTCTGGGGCCAACGTCCTGACTTTC	CAWDRSGANVLTF